The rows below give T cell receptor beta chains drawn from one sample of a study of Ad26.COV2.S vaccination and SARS-CoV-2 variants. TCRdb's copy holds only in-frame clones and misses some; the assay was immunoSEQ multiplex PCR. Of about 250,000 clones in the sample, roughly 86% were seen once. The material sequenced was peripheral blood, taken in a trial of Ad26.COV2.S vaccine versus placebo. These receptor sequences come from a person aged 18-65 years who received the Ad26.COV2.S COVID-19 vaccine or a placebo. The CDR3 runs from the conserved cysteine through the conserved F or W. D genes are given only for firm matches. Size values are once, few and many counts, or a class for expanded clones, and some rows have none.

d_call | j_call | v_call | clone_size | cdr3_nt | cdr3_aa
. | TRBJ1-1 | TRBV12-3/TRBV12-4 | . | TGTGCCAGCAGTTTGTATAGTGGCGCTTTCTTT | CASSLYSGAFF
. | TRBJ1-2 | TRBV10-3 | . | TGTGCCATCAGTGAGTCAGGCGCTGGACGCCATGGCTACACCTTC | CAISESGAGRHGYTF
TRBD1 | TRBJ2-3 | TRBV19 | . | TGTGCCAGTAGGGCTATTCTACAGGGGATGGGGACAGATACGCAGTATTTT | CASRAILQGMGTDTQYF
TRBD1 | TRBJ1-1 | TRBV2 | . | TGTGCCAGCAGCGTAGACAGGGGCCATCAAGCTTTCTTT | CASSVDRGHQAFF
. | TRBJ2-1 | TRBV20-1 | . | TGCAGTGCTAGTAGTCCTGGCTACAATGAGCAGTTCTTC | CSASSPGYNEQFF
. | TRBJ2-6 | TRBV4-3 | once | TGCGCCAGCAGCCAAGGCGTGACTGAACGTCCGGGAGGGGCCAACGTCCTGACTTTC | CASSQGVTERPGGANVLTF
TRBD2 | TRBJ2-2 | TRBV11-2 | . | TGTGCCAGCAGCTTACGACTAGCGGGGGGGTCCGGGGAGCTGTTTTTT | CASSLRLAGGSGELFF
TRBD2 | TRBJ2-1 | TRBV3-1/TRBV3-2 | . | TGTGCCAGCAGCCCTAGCGGGACCAATGAGCAGTTCTTC | CASSPSGTNEQFF
TRBD1 | TRBJ1-1 | TRBV10-3 | . | TGTGCCACAAGACAGGGGGCTAGCACTGAAGCTTTCTTT | CATRQGASTEAFF
. | TRBJ2-1 | TRBV19 | . | TGTGCCACCTCACCCCGGACATCTTCCTACAATGAGCAGTTCTTC | CATSPRTSSYNEQFF
. | TRBJ2-5 | TRBV27 | . | TGTGCCAGCAGTTTTTACAGGGAAGAGACCCAGTACTTC | CASSFYREETQYF
. | TRBJ2-2 | TRBV27 | . | TGTGCCAGCAGGACAAAAAGGACCGGGGAGCTGTTTTTT | CASRTKRTGELFF
TRBD1 | TRBJ1-2 | TRBV5-1 | . | TGCGCCAGCAGTGGCGGTGGGACAGCTAACTATGGCTACACCTTC | CASSGGGTANYGYTF
. | TRBJ1-2 | TRBV2 | . | TGTGCCAGCAGTGGTCAGTTTGTGGACAGCACCTATGGCTACACCTTC | CASSGQFVDSTYGYTF
TRBD2 | TRBJ2-3 | TRBV6-4 | . | TGTGCCAGCAGTCCCCTAGCGGGAGGCGGAGATACGCAGTATTTT | CASSPLAGGGDTQYF
. | TRBJ2-2 | TRBV7-2 | . | TGTGCCAGCAGCTTAGGTCGGGTGGCCGGGGAGCTGTTTTTT | CASSLGRVAGELFF
TRBD1 | TRBJ1-1 | TRBV7-2 | . | TGTGCCAGCAGCTTACAGGGGGACACTGAAGCTTTCTTT | CASSLQGDTEAFF
. | TRBJ2-2 | TRBV7-8 | . | TGTGCCAGCAGCTCGCTAGACAAGACCGGGGAGCTGTTTTTT | CASSSLDKTGELFF
. | TRBJ2-6 | TRBV5-1 | . | TGCGCCAGCAGCCCGGGACCGTACTCTGGGGCCAACGTCCTGACTTTC | CASSPGPYSGANVLTF
. | TRBJ1-2 | TRBV4-1 | . | TGCGCCAGCAGCCAAGTGGCCACCCCCTATGGCTACACCTTC | CASSQVATPYGYTF
. | TRBJ2-7 | TRBV27 | . | TGTGCCAGCAGTTTATCAAACAGTCAATACGAGCAGTACTTC | CASSLSNSQYEQYF
. | TRBJ2-3 | TRBV7-5 | . | TGTGTCAGAAGCTTATCGCAGGAGGGAGATACGCAGTATTTT | CVRSLSQEGDTQYF
. | TRBJ1-2 | TRBV5-4 | . | TGTGCCAGCAGCTTGGCGTGGAACGATGGCTACACCTTC | CASSLAWNDGYTF
TRBD2 | TRBJ2-2 | TRBV9 | . | TGTGCCAGCAGCGAATCAAGACTAGCGGGAGATACCGGGGAGCTGTTTTTT | CASSESRLAGDTGELFF
. | TRBJ1-4 | TRBV4-2 | few | TGTGCCAGCAGCGAAGAGCTGGCTCGAGAAAAACTGTTTTTT | CASSEELAREKLFF
TRBD1 | TRBJ1-4 | TRBV6-5 | . | TGTGCCAGCAGTTACACCGGACAGGGGGCGGGTGAAAAACTGTTTTTT | CASSYTGQGAGEKLFF
TRBD1 | TRBJ2-7 | TRBV7-9 | few | TGTGCCAGCAGCCGGACAGGGGGCGCCTACGAGCAGTACTTC | CASSRTGGAYEQYF
. | TRBJ2-7 | TRBV6-1 | few | TGTGCCAGCAGTGAGGGTAGCTCCTACGAGCAGTACTTC | CASSEGSSYEQYF
. | TRBJ1-5 | TRBV7-8 | . | TGTGCCAGCAGCTTAGTCGGTTATCAGCCCCAGCATTTT | CASSLVGYQPQHF
. | TRBJ2-5 | TRBV21-1 | . | TGTGCCAGCAGCAAAGCACGGGGCTACCAAGAGACCCAGTACTTC | CASSKARGYQETQYF
. | TRBJ1-2 | TRBV18 | . | TGTGCCAGCTCACCACAAGAGGACAGACTTAACTATGGCTACACCTTC | CASSPQEDRLNYGYTF
. | TRBJ1-1 | TRBV20-1 | . | TGCAGTGCTAGTAGGGTAACGGGCGACACTGAAGCTTTCTTT | CSASRVTGDTEAFF
. | TRBJ2-7 | TRBV13 | once | TGTGCCAGCAGCTTAGGGGACGGAACCTACGAGCAGTACTTC | CASSLGDGTYEQYF
TRBD2 | TRBJ2-5 | TRBV4-2 | . | TGTGCCAGCAGCCAGGGGACTAGCGGGACCAAAGAGACCCAGTACTTC | CASSQGTSGTKETQYF
. | TRBJ1-1 | TRBV9 | . | TGTGCCAGCAGCGTAATGACAGTGAACACTGAAGCTTTCTTT | CASSVMTVNTEAFF
. | TRBJ1-5 | TRBV19 | . | TGTGCCAGTAGTATAGATCAGGGCCGGGGGCCCCAGCATTTT | CASSIDQGRGPQHF
TRBD2 | TRBJ2-5 | TRBV12-5 | once | TGTGCTAGTGGTTTGGTAGCTAGCGGGGGAGGGGCCCAGTACTTC | CASGLVASGGGAQYF
. | TRBJ1-3 | TRBV15 | . | TGTGCCACCAGCAAAACAGGAAACACCATATATTTT | CATSKTGNTIYF
. | TRBJ1-5 | TRBV7-2 | . | TGTGCCAGCAGCTTAGGGCTCGGGGGGTATCAGCCCCAGCATTTT | CASSLGLGGYQPQHF
. | TRBJ1-4 | TRBV12-3/TRBV12-4 | . | TGTGCCAGCAGCCGGGGAGGTGAAAAACTGTTTTTT | CASSRGGEKLFF
TRBD2 | TRBJ2-5 | TRBV3-1/TRBV3-2 | . | TGTGCCAGCAGCCAAGAGGGGCGGGGGCAAGAGACCCAGTACTTC | CASSQEGRGQETQYF
. | TRBJ2-1 | TRBV20-1 | . | TGCAGTGTTGAGGGGTCCGATGAGCAGTTCTTC | CSVEGSDEQFF
. | TRBJ2-2 | TRBV19 | . | TGTGCCAGTAGTCGAACCGTTTTGCACACCGGGGAGCTGTTTTTT | CASSRTVLHTGELFF
. | TRBJ2-3 | TRBV7-8 | . | TGTGCCAGCAGCTTAGTGGTCGGGGGCACAGATACGCAGTATTTT | CASSLVVGGTDTQYF
. | TRBJ1-2 | TRBV18 | . | TGTGCCAGCTCACCAGCCCTGGCAGGGGACTATGGCTACACCTTC | CASSPALAGDYGYTF
. | TRBJ2-3 | TRBV28 | few | TGTGCCAGCAGTTTACCCTTGGGAGGCCTGAGGGATACGCAGTATTTT | CASSLPLGGLRDTQYF
. | TRBJ2-3 | TRBV7-9 | . | TGTGCCAGCATCGTGGGGCCCAGTTCAGATACGCAGTATTTT | CASIVGPSSDTQYF
TRBD1 | TRBJ2-3 | TRBV5-6 | . | TGTGCCAGCAGCTCCCCGGGACAGTCAGATACGCAGTATTTT | CASSSPGQSDTQYF
. | TRBJ1-3 | TRBV28 | . | TGTGCCAGCAGTTTCCCAGGACAGTCCTCTGGAAACACCATATATTTT | CASSFPGQSSGNTIYF
. | TRBJ2-7 | TRBV18 | . | TGTGCCAGCTCACCACCGCGACAGGTCTCTACCTCCTACGAGCAGTACTTC | CASSPPRQVSTSYEQYF
. | TRBJ2-5 | TRBV5-4 | . | TGTGCCAGCAGCTTTAAAGGGACAGAGACCCAGTACTTC | CASSFKGTETQYF
TRBD2 | TRBJ2-1 | TRBV4-1 | . | TGCGCCAGCAGCCAGGGGACTAGTTTGTATGAGCAGTTCTTC | CASSQGTSLYEQFF
. | TRBJ1-2 | TRBV5-1 | once | TGCGCCAGCAGCTTGGCCACACCTGGCAGGGGCGCTAACTATGGCTACACCTTC | CASSLATPGRGANYGYTF
. | TRBJ1-6 | TRBV7-8 | . | TGTGCCAGCAGCTTATGGAGGATGGGGAGGGGAATGAATAATTCACCCCTCCACTTT | CASSLWRMGRGMNNSPLHF
. | TRBJ2-2 | TRBV23-1 | . | TGCGCCAGCAGTCAATCCGCGGGGTCGAACACCGGGGAGCTGTTTTTT | CASSQSAGSNTGELFF
TRBD2 | TRBJ2-5 | TRBV4-2 | . | TGTGCCAGCAGCCAAGGGCTAGCGGGGGGGCAAAAGACCCAGTACTTC | CASSQGLAGGQKTQYF
. | TRBJ1-1 | TRBV5-1 | few | TGCGCCAGCAGCCCGCGGACCCTGAACACTGAAGCTTTCTTT | CASSPRTLNTEAFF
TRBD2 | TRBJ2-5 | TRBV19 | . | TGTGCCAGTAGTCTCGATACGGGACTAGCGAGAGAGACCCAGTACTTC | CASSLDTGLARETQYF
. | TRBJ2-1 | TRBV11-2 | . | TGTGCCAGCAGCCCGAGGGGGGCAGCCTCCTACAATGAGCAGTTCTTC | CASSPRGAASYNEQFF
. | TRBJ2-5 | TRBV7-2 | . | TGTGCCAGCAGCTTGAGGGGGGGGGAGACCCAGTACTTC | CASSLRGGETQYF